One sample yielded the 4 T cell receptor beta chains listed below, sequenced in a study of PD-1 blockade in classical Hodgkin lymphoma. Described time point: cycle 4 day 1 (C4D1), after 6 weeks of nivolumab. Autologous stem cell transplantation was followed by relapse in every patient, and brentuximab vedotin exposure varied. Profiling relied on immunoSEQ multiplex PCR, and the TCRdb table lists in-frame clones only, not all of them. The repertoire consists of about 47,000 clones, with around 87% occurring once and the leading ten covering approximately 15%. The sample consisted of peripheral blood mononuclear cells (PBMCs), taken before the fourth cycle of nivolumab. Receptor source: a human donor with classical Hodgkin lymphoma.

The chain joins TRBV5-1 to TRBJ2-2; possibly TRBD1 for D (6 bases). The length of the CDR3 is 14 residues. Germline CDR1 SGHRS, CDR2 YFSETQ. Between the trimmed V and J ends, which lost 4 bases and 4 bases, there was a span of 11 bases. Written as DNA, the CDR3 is TGCGCCAGCAGCAAGGAACAGGGCACCGGGGAGCTGTTTTTT. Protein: CASSKEQGTGELFF.

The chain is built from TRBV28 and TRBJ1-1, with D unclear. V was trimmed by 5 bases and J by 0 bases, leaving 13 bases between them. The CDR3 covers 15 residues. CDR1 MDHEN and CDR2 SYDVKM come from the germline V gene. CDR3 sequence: CASSGSSLLNTEAFF. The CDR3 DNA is TGTGCCAGCAGTGGTAGCAGTCTCTTGAACACTGAAGCTTTCTTT.

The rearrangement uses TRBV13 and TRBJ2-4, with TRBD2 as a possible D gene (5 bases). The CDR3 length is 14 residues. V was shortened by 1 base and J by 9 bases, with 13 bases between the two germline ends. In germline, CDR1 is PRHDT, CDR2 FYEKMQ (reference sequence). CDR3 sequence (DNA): TGTGCCAGCAGCTTAGCGGGGTTTTCAACCATTCAGTACTTC. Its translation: CASSLAGFSTIQYF.

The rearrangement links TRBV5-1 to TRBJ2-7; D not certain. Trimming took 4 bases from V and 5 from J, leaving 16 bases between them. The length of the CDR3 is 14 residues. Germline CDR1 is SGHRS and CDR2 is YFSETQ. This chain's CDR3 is CASSPDGPPDEQYF. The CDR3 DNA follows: TGCGCCAGCAGCCCGGACGGACCCCCGGACGAGCAGTACTTC.